The clone carrying this T cell receptor beta chain appeared a few times. This sample stems from a study of Ad26.COV2.S vaccination and SARS-CoV-2 variants. Treatment described: about 20 received Ad26.COV2.S at low or high dose, single or two shots; about 5 received placebo; per-sample allocation not given. Vaccine and placebo recipients were sampled on day 63 after the first injection. Sequencing was performed with immunoSEQ multiplex PCR; in TCRdb, only in-frame clones are kept and a portion is missing. The table includes roughly 510,000 clones, 70% to 90% detected once. The germline CDR1 and CDR2 sequences are SGHDT and YYEEEE. V was clipped by 0 bases and J by 0 bases, with 6 bases between them. The CDR3 totals 15 residues.

Sequenced here: peripheral blood, sampled in a trial of Ad26.COV2.S vaccine versus placebo. The receptor was isolated from a person aged 18-60 years who received the Ad26.COV2.S COVID-19 vaccine or a placebo. This rearrangement joins TRBV5-6 to TRBJ2-2; D might be TRBD1 (5 bases). In nucleotides, the CDR3 is TGTGCCAGCAGCTTGGTAGGGGCGAACACCGGGGAGCTGTTTTTT. Translation gives CASSLVGANTGELFF. Complete variable domain (other parts from reference TRBV5-6 and TRBJ2-2): DAGVTQSPTHLIKTRGQQVTLRCSPKSGHDTVSWYQQALGQGPQFIFQYYEEEERQRGNFPDRFSGHQFPNYSSELNVNALLLGDSALYLCASSLVGANTGELFFGEGSRLTVL.